What follows are 29 T cell receptor beta chains derived from one specimen sequenced in a study of T cells in Graves' hyperthyroidism and ophthalmopathy (dated by TCRdb to the late 2010s). Preparation of the library involved multiplex PCR. The sequencer was an Illumina HiSeq 2000. The TCR beta CDR3 regions were amplified from RNA transcripts. For the first round of RT-PCR on the TCR CDR3, the HTBI primer set was used together with the Qiagen OneStep RT-PCR kit. Through fastp at Q25 and MiXCR, TCRdb rebuilt clones from the public reads, retaining in-frame beta chains. Records with the same CDR3 protein are collapsed into one entry carrying the most frequent genes and DNA. The sample yields 350,000 to 400,000 distinct CDR3 sequences; about a fifth were counted once. 3.7% of the sample is in the top ten clones. The material sequenced was blood. Receptors originate from a young woman with Graves' hyperthyroidism.

This clonotype was counted ten times or more. The chain employs TRBV10-3 and TRBJ1-3; unclear D gene. Per the germline V gene, CDR1 is ENHRY and CDR2 is SYGVKD. V was pared by 11 bases and J by 4 bases, with 21 bases between. The length of the CDR3 is 15 residues. As DNA, the CDR3 is TGTGCCTTCTCAACGTCTGCTAAGGACGGAAACACCATATATTTT. Protein product: CAFSTSAKDGNTIYF.

The chain uses TRBV4-1 and TRBJ2-5, with TRBD1 as a possible D gene (6 bases). V shed 3 bases and J shed 4 bases, with 12 bases lying between them. This CDR3 contains 14 residues. Germline assignment: CDR1 MGHRA and CDR2 YSYEKL. The CDR3 region has the DNA TGCGCCAGCAGCCAGCAGGGGTTCCCAGAGACCCAGTACTTC. This encodes CASSQQGFPETQYF.

This clonotype was recorded at least ten times. The J gene is TRBJ1-1, the V gene TRBV6-1; no clear D. Trimming left V 6 bases short and J 5 bases short, with 16 bases between. The CDR3 is 14 amino acids. CDR1 MNHNS and CDR2 SASEGT come from the germline V gene. This CDR3 reads CASRGFLARTEAFF. The DNA of the CDR3 is TGTGCCAGCAGGGGATTTTTGGCGCGGACTGAAGCTTTCTTT.

This clonotype was counted at least ten times. The chain links TRBV6-1 to TRBJ2-5; D is unresolved. Trimming shortened V by 6 bases and J by 2 bases, and 10 bases separated the two germline ends. CDR1 and CDR2 from the germline V gene are MNHNS and SASEGT. The CDR3 consists of 13 residues. This CDR3 reads CASSKQRQETQYF. The DNA for the CDR3 is TGTGCCAGCAGCAAACAGCGTCAAGAGACCCAGTACTTC.

This clonotype was seen at least ten times. V gene TRBV28 combines with J gene TRBJ2-7; 8 positions match TRBD1. The CDR3 covers 12 residues. With V trimmed by 11 bases and J by 0 bases, 3 bases remained unmatched. Germline loops: CDR1 MDHEN, CDR2 SYDVKM. The CDR3 is CAFGTGSYEQYF. Written as DNA, the CDR3 is TGTGCCTTCGGGACAGGCTCCTACGAGCAGTACTTC. Full variable domain (rest looked up from reference TRBV28 and TRBJ2-7): DVKVTQSSRYLVKRTGEKVFLECVQDMDHENMFWYRQDPGLGLRLIYFSYDVKMKEKGDIPEGYSVSREKKERFSLILESASTNQTSMYLCAFGTGSYEQYFGPGTRLTVT.

This clonotype appeared many times. The gene calls are TRBV20-1 and TRBJ1-6; TRBD1 agrees at 9 bases. Germline V lookup: CDR1 DFQATT, CDR2 SNEGSKA (reference sequence). With V trimmed by 4 bases and J by 3 bases, 4 bases remained unmatched. The CDR3 is made up of 15 amino acids. CDR3 loop: CSAKRQGVYNSPLHF. CDR3 bases: TGCAGTGCTAAAAGACAGGGGGTCTATAATTCACCCCTCCACTTT.

This clonotype was counted ten times or more. The chain is built from TRBV6-1 and TRBJ2-5, with D unresolved. CDR1 is MNHNS and CDR2 is SASEGT in the germline V gene. This CDR3 has 10 amino acids. V was shortened by 7 bases and J by 4 bases, with 4 bases between the two germline ends. The CDR3: CASTGETQYF. The DNA for the CDR3 is TGTGCCAGCACTGGAGAGACCCAGTACTTC.

The sample holds many counts of this clonotype. The chain joins TRBV20-1 to TRBJ1-2; D unresolved. Trimming pared 6 bases from V and 0 bases from J, leaving 8 bases between. CDR1 and CDR2 (germline): DFQATT, SNEGSKA (reference sequence). The CDR3 totals 12 residues. CDR3 DNA sequence: TGCAGTGCCATCGGACCTAACTATGGCTACACCTTC. Translated, it gives CSAIGPNYGYTF.

In this sample, this clonotype turned up a few times. The gene calls are TRBV11-3 and TRBJ1-3; a possible D gene is TRBD1 (6 bases). V lost 5 bases, J lost 4 bases, and 15 bases lay in between. The CDR3 spans 15 residues. Germline V CDR1 and CDR2: SGHNT, YENEEA. The DNA of the CDR3 is TGTGCCAGCAGCCCCTGGACAGTCTACGGAAACACCATATATTTT. It codes for CASSPWTVYGNTIYF.

This clonotype has ten or more counts. The gene calls are TRBV18 and TRBJ2-7, with D possibly TRBD2 on 6 matching bases. From germline, CDR1 is KGHSH and CDR2 LQKENI. The CDR3 totals 14 residues. The V and J ends lost 1 base and 5 bases respectively, with 12 bases between them. CDR3 DNA sequence: TGTGCCAGCTCACCACGTGCCAGGGAGGACGAGCAGTACTTC. Translating gives CASSPRAREDEQYF.

Many counts were recorded for this clonotype. V gene TRBV29-1 combines with J gene TRBJ1-2, with 7 bases aligning to TRBD1. CDR1 is SQVTM, CDR2 ANQGSEA, per germline. V lost 6 bases, J lost 8 bases, and 9 bases stayed unmatched. The CDR3 length is 12 residues. CDR3 amino acids: CSVSRDSKGYTF. The CDR3 nucleotides read TGCAGCGTAAGCCGGGACAGCAAAGGCTACACCTTC.

Many counts were recorded for this clonotype. V usage is TRBV27 and J usage is TRBJ2-4; D uncertain. Trimming removed 1 base at V and 3 bases at J, with 13 bases between. The CDR3 has 16 amino acids. Germline V gene data show CDR1 as MNHEY and CDR2 as SMNVEV (reference sequence). CDR3 in amino acids: CASSLYWAIGKNIQYF. The CDR3 nucleotides read TGTGCCAGCAGTTTATATTGGGCTATCGGCAAAAACATTCAGTACTTC.

At least ten counts were recorded for this clonotype. The chain recombines TRBV18 with TRBJ2-7; no clear D. This CDR3 spans 15 amino acids. The V end lost 2 bases, the J end lost 1 base, and 12 bases lay between the germline ends. CDR1 and CDR2 from the germline V gene are KGHSH and LQKENI. The CDR3 nucleotides are TGTGCCAGCTCACCAAGGTTCAGGTTTTCCTACGAGCAGTACTTC. Residues: CASSPRFRFSYEQYF.

This clonotype came up many times. The gene calls are TRBV13 and TRBJ1-2, with a possible D match to TRBD1 (5 bases). Between the trimmed V and J ends, which lost 5 bases and 6 bases, there was a span of 13 bases. The germline gives CDR1 PRHDT, CDR2 FYEKMQ (reference sequence). There are 13 residues in the CDR3. The CDR3 DNA sequence: TGTGCCAGCAGCGAGGGGACCGGGGATGGCTACACCTTC. Its translation: CASSEGTGDGYTF.

This clonotype was observed many times. This chain joins TRBV7-6 and TRBJ1-5; D remains unclear. The V end was cut by 2 bases, the J end by 2 bases, with 7 bases between. Germline V gene sequence: CDR1 SGHVS, CDR2 FNYEAQ. The CDR3 consists of 14 residues. The CDR3: CASSLNPGNQPQHF. CDR3 nucleotide sequence: TGTGCCAGCAGCTTAAACCCGGGCAATCAGCCCCAGCATTTT.

This chain links TRBV20-1 with TRBJ2-2; weak D call: TRBD2 (5 bases). The CDR3 runs to 13 residues. The V gene's germline CDR1 is DFQATT and CDR2 SNEGSKA (reference sequence). The V gene lost 2 bases and the J gene lost 3 bases, with 7 bases spanning the gap. The CDR3 DNA is TGCAGTGCTAGACTGAGGGACACCGGGGAGCTGTTTTTT. It translates to CSARLRDTGELFF.

This clonotype was recorded many times. The chain joins TRBV20-1 to TRBJ2-7; 8 bases align to TRBD1. V was pared by 6 bases and J by 4 bases, with 8 bases of the junction left unmatched. This CDR3 has 13 residues. Germline V gene lookup returns CDR1 DFQATT and CDR2 SNEGSKA (reference sequence). This CDR3 reads CSAPGQEPYEQYF. CDR3 sequence (DNA): TGCAGTGCCCCGGGACAGGAACCTTACGAGCAGTACTTC.

V usage is TRBV24-1 and J usage is TRBJ1-2, with 9 bases aligning to TRBD1. This CDR3 region has 16 residues. The ends lost 3 bases at V and 8 bases at J; junction bases unmatched: 12. In germline, CDR1 is KGHDR, CDR2 SFDVKD. For the CDR3, the DNA is TGTGCCACCAGTGATAACAGGGGGCCAGGTGAAATAGGCTACACCTTC. It yields the protein CATSDNRGPGEIGYTF.

This clonotype was seen ten or more times. This chain links TRBV20-1 with TRBJ1-1; D is unclear. Deletions cut 1 base from V and 4 bases from J, with 10 bases between. Germline V gene sequence: CDR1 DFQATT, CDR2 SNEGSKA (reference sequence). The CDR3 extends over 13 amino acids. The CDR3 coding sequence is TGCAGTGCTAGAGCACTTAGTGGCACTGAAGCTTTCTTT. Translation: CSARALSGTEAFF.

This clonotype was seen repeatedly, ten times or more. The V gene is TRBV28, the J gene TRBJ2-7; no firm D call. In germline, CDR1 is MDHEN, CDR2 SYDVKM. The CDR3 extends over 15 amino acids. V lost 3 bases and J lost 0, with 12 bases in between. The CDR3 DNA reads TGTGCCAGCAGTTTCCGGATGCCCCTCTCCTACGAGCAGTACTTC. It codes for CASSFRMPLSYEQYF.

This chain connects TRBV6-1 to TRBJ1-2; TRBD1 is a possible D gene (5 bases). Germline V CDR1 and CDR2: MNHNS, SASEGT. This CDR3 has 14 amino acids. Trimming took off 7 bases at V and 4 bases at J, with 16 bases between the two ends. CDR3 nucleotide sequence: TGTGCCAGCACTAGGGACGGCGGCTTCTATGGCTACACCTTC. It translates to CASTRDGGFYGYTF.

Comment on this clonotype: This clone may be a read error of a much larger clone one base away. The chain uses TRBV2 and TRBJ1-2, with 7 bases aligning to TRBD1. From germline, CDR1 is SNHLY and CDR2 FYNNEI. The CDR3 is made up of 15 amino acids. For the CDR3, the DNA is TGTGCCAGCAGTTTAGATGACAGGGTCAACTATGGCTACTCCTTC. Protein product: CASSLDDRVNYGYSF.

J is TRBJ2-7 and V is TRBV3-1; no firm D call. Germline CDR1 LGHDT, CDR2 YNNKEL (reference sequence). The CDR3 contains 13 residues. Trimming shortened V by 0 bases and J by 4 bases, and 7 bases separated the two germline ends. Here the CDR3 DNA reads TGTGCCAGCAGCCAAGAGCCTTCTTACGAGCAGTACTTC. Its protein is CASSQEPSYEQYF.

This clonotype was detected ten times or more. The V call is TRBV5-1, the J call TRBJ1-3; unclear D gene. The length of the CDR3 is 17 residues. The V gene's germline CDR1 is SGHRS and CDR2 YFSETQ. V lost 4 bases and J 0 bases, leaving 17 bases between the germline ends. CDR3 coding DNA: TGCGCCAGCAGCCATTATGCTGAACCGAGCTCTGGAAACACCATATATTTT. It yields the protein CASSHYAEPSSGNTIYF.

This clonotype was seen many times. The chain links TRBV6-1 to TRBJ2-5; 15 bases match TRBD2. In germline, CDR1 is MNHNS, CDR2 SASEGT. The V gene end was trimmed by 4 bases and the J gene end by 0 bases; junction bases not matched to a gene: 6. The CDR3 is made up of 18 amino acids. The CDR3 sequence is CASSARTSGGAYQETQYF. CDR3 coding DNA: TGTGCCAGCAGTGCGAGGACTAGCGGGGGGGCGTACCAAGAGACCCAGTACTTC.

This sequence joins TRBV5-1 and TRBJ2-7, with TRBD2 matching 8 bases. The length of the CDR3 is 18 residues. CDR1 and CDR2 (germline): SGHRS, YFSETQ. Trimming cost V 4 bases and J 6 bases; bases outside gene matches: 21. The DNA for the CDR3 is TGCGCCAGCAGCCGAAGACTAGCGCCCGCCGGAGGTACGAGCGAGCAGTACTTC. This encodes CASSRRLAPAGGTSEQYF.

This clonotype was picked up many times. This chain uses TRBV6-5 with TRBJ2-2; possibly TRBD2 for D (6 bases). This CDR3 is 16 amino acids long. Germline V gene data show CDR1 as MNHEY and CDR2 as SVGAGI. With 2 bases removed from V and 2 bases from J, the gap between germline ends came to 12 bases. DNA of the CDR3: TGTGCCAGCAGTTACGTAGGACTAACCAACACCGGGGAGCTGTTTTTT. Translated: CASSYVGLTNTGELFF.

This clonotype was observed at least ten times. The CDR3 sequence: CASSLIGYEAFF. For the CDR3, the DNA is TGTGCCAGCAGTTTGATCGGGTATGAAGCTTTCTTT. The chain combines TRBV28 with TRBJ1-1; D gene unclear. V lost 3 bases, J lost 7 bases, and 9 bases lay in between. Germline V gives CDR1 MDHEN, CDR2 SYDVKM. The CDR3 extends over 12 amino acids.

On this clonotype itself: This sequence may be a read error, since a much larger clone differs from it by one base. The CDR3 loop is CASSLWQLNTEACF. The CDR3 DNA is TGTGCCAGCAGCTTGTGGCAGTTGAACACTGAAGCTTGCTTT. V is TRBV7-8 and J is TRBJ1-1, with unresolved D. This CDR3 comprises 14 residues. The germline gives CDR1 SGHVS, CDR2 FQNEAQ.